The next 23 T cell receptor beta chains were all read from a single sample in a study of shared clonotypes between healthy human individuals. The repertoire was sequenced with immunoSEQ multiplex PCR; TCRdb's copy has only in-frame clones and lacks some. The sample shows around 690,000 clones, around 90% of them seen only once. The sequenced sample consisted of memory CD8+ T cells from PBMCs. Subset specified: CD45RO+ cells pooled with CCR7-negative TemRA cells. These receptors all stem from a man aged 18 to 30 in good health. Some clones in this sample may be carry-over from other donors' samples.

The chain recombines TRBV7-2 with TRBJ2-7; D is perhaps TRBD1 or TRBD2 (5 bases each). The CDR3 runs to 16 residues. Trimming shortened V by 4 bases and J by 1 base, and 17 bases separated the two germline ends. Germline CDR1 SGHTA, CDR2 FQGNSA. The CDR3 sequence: CASSWTHGGGSYEQYF. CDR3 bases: TGTGCCAGCAGCTGGACCCATGGGGGTGGTTCCTACGAGCAGTACTTC.

The CDR3 sequence is CASSSGGGGDYEQYF. Written as DNA, the CDR3 is TGTGCCAGCAGCTCGGGGGGAGGCGGAGATTACGAGCAGTACTTC. J is TRBJ2-7 and V is TRBV7-2; TRBD2 aligns across 7 bases. Losses at the gene ends were 4 bases for V and 4 bases for J; bases not matched to a gene: 10. Germline V CDR1 and CDR2: SGHTA, FQGNSA. This CDR3 is 15 amino acids long.

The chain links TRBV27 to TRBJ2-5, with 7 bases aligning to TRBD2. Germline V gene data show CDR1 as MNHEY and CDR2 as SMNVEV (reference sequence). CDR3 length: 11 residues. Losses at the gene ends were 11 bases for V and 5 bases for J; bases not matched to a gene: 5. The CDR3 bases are TGTGCCTGGGGGGGTGGTGAGACCCAGTACTTC. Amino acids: CAWGGGETQYF.

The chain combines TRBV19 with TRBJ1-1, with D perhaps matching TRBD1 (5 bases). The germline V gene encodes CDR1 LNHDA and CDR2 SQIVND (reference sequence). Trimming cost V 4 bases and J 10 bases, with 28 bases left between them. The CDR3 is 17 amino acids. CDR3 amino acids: CASSTLAGRGIGLSAFF. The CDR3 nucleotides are TGTGCCAGTAGTACGCTCGCCGGGCGGGGGATCGGCCTTTCAGCTTTCTTT.

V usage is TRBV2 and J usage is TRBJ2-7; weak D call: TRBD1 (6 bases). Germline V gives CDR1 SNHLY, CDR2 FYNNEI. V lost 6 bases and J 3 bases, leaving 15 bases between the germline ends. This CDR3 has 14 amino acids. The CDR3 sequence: CASSSVVDSYEQYF. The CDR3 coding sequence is TGTGCCAGCAGCAGCGTTGTGGACAGCTACGAGCAGTACTTC.

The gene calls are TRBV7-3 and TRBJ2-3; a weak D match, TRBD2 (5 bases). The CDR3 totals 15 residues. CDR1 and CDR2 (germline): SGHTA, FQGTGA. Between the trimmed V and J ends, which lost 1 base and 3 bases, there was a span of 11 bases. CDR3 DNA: TGTGCCAGCAGCTTAATCGGGTCGGGAACAGATACGCAGTATTTT. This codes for CASSLIGSGTDTQYF.

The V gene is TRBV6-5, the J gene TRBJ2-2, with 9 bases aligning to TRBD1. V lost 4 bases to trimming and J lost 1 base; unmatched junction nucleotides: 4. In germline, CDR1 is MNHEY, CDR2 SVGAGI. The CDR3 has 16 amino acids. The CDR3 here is CASSSPGQGNTGELFF. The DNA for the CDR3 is TGTGCCAGCAGTTCCCCGGGACAGGGGAACACCGGGGAGCTGTTTTTT.

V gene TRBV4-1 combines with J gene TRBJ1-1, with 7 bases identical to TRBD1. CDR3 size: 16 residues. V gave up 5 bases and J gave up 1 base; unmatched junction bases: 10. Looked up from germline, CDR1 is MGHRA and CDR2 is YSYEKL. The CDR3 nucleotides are TGCGCCAGCAGCTACAGGGGCCAAACGGGGAACACTGAAGCTTTCTTT. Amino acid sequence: CASSYRGQTGNTEAFF.

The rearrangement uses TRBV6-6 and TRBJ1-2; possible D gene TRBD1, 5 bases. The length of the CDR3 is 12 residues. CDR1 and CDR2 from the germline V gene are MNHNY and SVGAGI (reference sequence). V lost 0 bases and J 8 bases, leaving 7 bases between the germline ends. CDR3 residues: CASSYSRDGYTF. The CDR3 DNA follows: TGTGCCAGCAGTTACTCAAGGGACGGCTACACCTTC.

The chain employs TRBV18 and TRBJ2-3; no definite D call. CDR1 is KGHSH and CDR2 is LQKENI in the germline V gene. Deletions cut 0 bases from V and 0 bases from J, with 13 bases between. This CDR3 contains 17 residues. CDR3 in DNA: TGTGCCAGCTCACCACCGTCCGCCCGGCGGAGCACAGATACGCAGTATTTT. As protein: CASSPPSARRSTDTQYF.

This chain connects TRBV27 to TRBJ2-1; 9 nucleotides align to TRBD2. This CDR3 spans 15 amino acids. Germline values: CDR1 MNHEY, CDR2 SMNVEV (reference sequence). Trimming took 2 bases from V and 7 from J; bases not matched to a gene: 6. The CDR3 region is CASSLGTSIRNEQFF. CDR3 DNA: TGTGCCAGCAGTTTAGGGACTAGCATTCGGAATGAGCAGTTCTTC.

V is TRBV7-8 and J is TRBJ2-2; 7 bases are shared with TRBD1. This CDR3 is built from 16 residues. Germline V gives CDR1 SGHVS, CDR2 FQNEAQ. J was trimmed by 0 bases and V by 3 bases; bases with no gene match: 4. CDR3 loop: CASSFPGQTNTGELFF. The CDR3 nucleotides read TGTGCCAGCAGCTTTCCGGGACAGACGAACACCGGGGAGCTGTTTTTT.

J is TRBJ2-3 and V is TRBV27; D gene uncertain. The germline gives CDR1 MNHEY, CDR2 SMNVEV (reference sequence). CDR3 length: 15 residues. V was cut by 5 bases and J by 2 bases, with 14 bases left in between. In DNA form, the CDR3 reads TGTGCCAGCAGTCCGAACCAAATATACACAGATACGCAGTATTTT. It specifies CASSPNQIYTDTQYF.

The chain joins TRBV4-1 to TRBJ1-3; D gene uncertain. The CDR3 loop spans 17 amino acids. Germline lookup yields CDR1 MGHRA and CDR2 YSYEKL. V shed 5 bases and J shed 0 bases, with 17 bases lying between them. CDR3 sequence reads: CASSSGWGTTSGNTIYF. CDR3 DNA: TGCGCCAGCAGCTCAGGCTGGGGAACAACCTCTGGAAACACCATATATTTT.

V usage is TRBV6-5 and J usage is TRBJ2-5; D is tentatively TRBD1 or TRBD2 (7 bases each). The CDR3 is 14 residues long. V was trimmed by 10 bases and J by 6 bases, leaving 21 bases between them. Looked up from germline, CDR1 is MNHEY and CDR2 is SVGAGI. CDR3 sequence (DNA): TGTGCCAAACCTGGGGAGGGGGCCATAAAGACCCAGTACTTC. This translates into CAKPGEGAIKTQYF.

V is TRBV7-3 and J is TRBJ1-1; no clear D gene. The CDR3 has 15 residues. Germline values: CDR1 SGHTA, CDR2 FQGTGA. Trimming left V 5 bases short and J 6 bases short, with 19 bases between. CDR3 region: CASSPGLVLRPEAFF. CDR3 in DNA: TGTGCCAGCAGCCCCGGCCTGGTTTTAAGGCCTGAAGCTTTCTTT.

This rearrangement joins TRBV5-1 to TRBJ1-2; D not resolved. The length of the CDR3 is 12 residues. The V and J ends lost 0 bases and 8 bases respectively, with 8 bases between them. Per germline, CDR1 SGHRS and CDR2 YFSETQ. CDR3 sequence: CASSLGDMGYTF. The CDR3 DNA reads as TGCGCCAGCAGCTTGGGGGATATGGGCTACACCTTC.

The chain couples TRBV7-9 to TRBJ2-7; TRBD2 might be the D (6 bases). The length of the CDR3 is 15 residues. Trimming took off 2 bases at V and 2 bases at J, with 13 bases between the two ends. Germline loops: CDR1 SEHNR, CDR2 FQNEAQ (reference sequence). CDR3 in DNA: TGTGCCAGCAGCTTATTCGGGACTCATCCCTACGAGCAGTACTTC. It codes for CASSLFGTHPYEQYF.

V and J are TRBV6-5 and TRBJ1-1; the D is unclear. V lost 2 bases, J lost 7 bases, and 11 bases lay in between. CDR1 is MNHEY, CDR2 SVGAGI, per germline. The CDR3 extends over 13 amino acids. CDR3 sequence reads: CASSYGGGIEAFF. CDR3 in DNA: TGTGCCAGCAGTTACGGAGGAGGGATTGAAGCTTTCTTT.

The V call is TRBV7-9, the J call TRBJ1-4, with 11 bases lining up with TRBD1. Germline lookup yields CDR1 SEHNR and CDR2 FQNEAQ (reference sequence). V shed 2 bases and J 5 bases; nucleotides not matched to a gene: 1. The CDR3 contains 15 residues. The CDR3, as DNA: TGTGCCAGCAGCTTATGGGACAGGGGGAATGAAAAACTGTTTTTT. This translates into CASSLWDRGNEKLFF.

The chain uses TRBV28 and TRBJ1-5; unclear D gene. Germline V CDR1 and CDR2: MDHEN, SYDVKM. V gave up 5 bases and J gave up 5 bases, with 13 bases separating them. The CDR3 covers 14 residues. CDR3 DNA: TGTGCCAGCAGTCCGTTTGGGGTTCATCAGCCCCAGCATTTT. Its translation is CASSPFGVHQPQHF.

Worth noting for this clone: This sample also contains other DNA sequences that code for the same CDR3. The CDR3 DNA is TGTGCCAGCAGCGGCGGGACAGGGGGCTACGAGCAGTACTTC. This codes for CASSGGTGGYEQYF. This sequence joins TRBV9 and TRBJ2-7; TRBD1 agrees at 11 bases. CDR1 and CDR2 (germline): SGDLS, YYNGEE. With 3 bases clipped from V and 3 bases from J, the junction kept 2 bases outside the gene matches. The CDR3 runs 14 residues.

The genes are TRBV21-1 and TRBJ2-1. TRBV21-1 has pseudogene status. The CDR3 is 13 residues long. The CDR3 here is CASSRGASRRQFF. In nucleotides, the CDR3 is TGTGCCAGCAGCAGGGGGGCCAGTCGGAGGCAGTTCTTC.